This T cell receptor (beta chain) appears in the sequencing data of a study of T cell responses to AZD1222 COVID-19 vaccine. In its sample, this clone was seen once. V gave up 7 bases and J gave up 5 bases, with 12 bases separating them. The CDR3 has 14 residues. Germline CDR1 and CDR2: MNHEY and SVGAGI. Using immunoSEQ multiplex PCR, the repertoire was profiled, and TCRdb retains in-frame clones only, with some absent. The sample contains roughly 60,000 clones, around 90% of which appear only once. V usage is TRBV6-5 and J usage is TRBJ2-6; unclear D gene. The receptor's source is an adult in good health. This specimen consisted of peripheral blood, obtained on day 0 of AZD1222 vaccination. The CDR3 DNA reads as TGTGCCAGCACACCGGAAAGCTGGGCCAACGTCCTGACTTTC. Its protein product is CASTPESWANVLTF.